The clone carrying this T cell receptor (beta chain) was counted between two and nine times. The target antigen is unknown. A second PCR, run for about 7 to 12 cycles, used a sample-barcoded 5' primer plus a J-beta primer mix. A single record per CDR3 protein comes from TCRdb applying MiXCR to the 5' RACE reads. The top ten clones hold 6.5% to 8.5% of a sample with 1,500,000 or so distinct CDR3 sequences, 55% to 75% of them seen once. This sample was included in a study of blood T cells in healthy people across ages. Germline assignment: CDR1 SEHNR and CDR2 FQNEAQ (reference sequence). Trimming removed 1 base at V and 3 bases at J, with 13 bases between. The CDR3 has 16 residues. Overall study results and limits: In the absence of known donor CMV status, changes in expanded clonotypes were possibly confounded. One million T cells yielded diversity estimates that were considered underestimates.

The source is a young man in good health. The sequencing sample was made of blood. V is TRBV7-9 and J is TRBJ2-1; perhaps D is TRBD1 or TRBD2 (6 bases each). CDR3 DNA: TGTGCCAGCAGCTTAGAACGGGGGCCTGTCTACAATGAGCAGTTCTTC. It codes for CASSLERGPVYNEQFF.